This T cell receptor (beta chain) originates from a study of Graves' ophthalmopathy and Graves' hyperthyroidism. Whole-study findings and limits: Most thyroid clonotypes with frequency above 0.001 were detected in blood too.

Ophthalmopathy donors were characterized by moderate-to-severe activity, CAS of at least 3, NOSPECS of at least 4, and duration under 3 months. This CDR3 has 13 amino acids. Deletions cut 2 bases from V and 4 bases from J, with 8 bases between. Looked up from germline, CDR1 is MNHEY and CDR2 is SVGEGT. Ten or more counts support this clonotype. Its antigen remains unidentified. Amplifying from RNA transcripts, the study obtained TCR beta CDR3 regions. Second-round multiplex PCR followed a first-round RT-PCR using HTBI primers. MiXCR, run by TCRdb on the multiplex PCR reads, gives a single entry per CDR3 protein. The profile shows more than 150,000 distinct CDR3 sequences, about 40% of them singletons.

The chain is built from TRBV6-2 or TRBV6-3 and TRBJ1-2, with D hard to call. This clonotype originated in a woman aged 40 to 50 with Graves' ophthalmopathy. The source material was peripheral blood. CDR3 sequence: CASSYRDIYGYTF. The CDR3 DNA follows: TGTGCCAGCAGTTACAGGGATATCTATGGCTACACCTTC.